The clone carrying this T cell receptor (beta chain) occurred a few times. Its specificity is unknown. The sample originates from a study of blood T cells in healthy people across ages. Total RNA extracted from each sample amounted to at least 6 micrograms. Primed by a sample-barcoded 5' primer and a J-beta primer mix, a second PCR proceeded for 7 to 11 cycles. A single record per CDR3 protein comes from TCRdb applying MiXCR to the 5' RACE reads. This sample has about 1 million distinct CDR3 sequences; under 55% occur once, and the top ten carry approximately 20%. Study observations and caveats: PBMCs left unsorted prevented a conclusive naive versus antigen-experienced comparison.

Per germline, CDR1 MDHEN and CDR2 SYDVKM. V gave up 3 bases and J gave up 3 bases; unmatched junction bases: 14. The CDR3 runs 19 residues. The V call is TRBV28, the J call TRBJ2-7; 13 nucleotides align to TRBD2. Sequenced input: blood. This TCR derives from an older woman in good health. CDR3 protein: CASSFWDHGLAGVDYEQYF. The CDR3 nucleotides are TGTGCCAGCAGTTTCTGGGACCACGGACTAGCGGGAGTAGACTACGAGCAGTACTTC.